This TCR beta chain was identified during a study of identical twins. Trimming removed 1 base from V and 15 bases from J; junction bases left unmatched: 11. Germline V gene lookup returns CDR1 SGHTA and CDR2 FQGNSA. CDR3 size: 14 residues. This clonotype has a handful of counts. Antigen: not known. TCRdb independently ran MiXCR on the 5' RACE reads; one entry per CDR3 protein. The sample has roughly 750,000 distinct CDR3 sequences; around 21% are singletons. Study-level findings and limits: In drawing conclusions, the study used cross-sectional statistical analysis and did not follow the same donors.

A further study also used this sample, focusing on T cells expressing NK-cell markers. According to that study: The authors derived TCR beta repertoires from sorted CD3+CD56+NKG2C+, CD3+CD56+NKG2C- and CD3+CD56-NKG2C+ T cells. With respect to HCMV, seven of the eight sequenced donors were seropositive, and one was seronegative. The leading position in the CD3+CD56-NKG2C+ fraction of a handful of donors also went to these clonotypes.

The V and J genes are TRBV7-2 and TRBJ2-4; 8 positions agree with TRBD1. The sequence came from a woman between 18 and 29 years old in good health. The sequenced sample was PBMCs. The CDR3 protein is CASSLVQGAHGAYF. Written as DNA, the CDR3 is TGTGCCAGCAGCTTAGTGCAGGGGGCGCATGGGGCGTACTTC.